The T cell receptor (beta chain) under discussion was sequenced for a study of Graves' ophthalmopathy and Graves' hyperthyroidism. RNA transcripts provided the template for amplifying TCR beta CDR3 regions. RT-PCR with HTBI primers came first, then second-round multiplex PCR. One entry per CDR3 protein results from TCRdb running MiXCR on the multiplex PCR reads. The sample has some 750,000 distinct CDR3 sequences, approximately 40% seen once; the top ten hold roughly 46%. Per the germline V gene, CDR1 is LNHDA and CDR2 is SQIVND (reference sequence). CDR3 length: 14 amino acids. V lost 6 bases and J 0 bases, leaving 12 bases between the germline ends. This clonotype was detected a few times.

The TCR originated in an adult man with Graves' ophthalmopathy. The specimen was peripheral blood. The gene calls are TRBV19 and TRBJ2-7; D tentatively fits TRBD1 or TRBD2 (5 bases each). The CDR3 protein is CASSPRDHSYEQYF. The CDR3 nucleotides read TGTGCCAGTAGCCCCCGGGACCACTCCTACGAGCAGTACTTC. Complete variable domain (other parts from reference TRBV19 and TRBJ2-7): DGGITQSPKYLFRKEGQNVTLSCEQNLNHDAMYWYRQDPGQGLRLIYYSQIVNDFQKGDIAEGYSVSREKKESFPLTVTSAQKNPTAFYLCASSPRDHSYEQYFGPGTRLTVT.